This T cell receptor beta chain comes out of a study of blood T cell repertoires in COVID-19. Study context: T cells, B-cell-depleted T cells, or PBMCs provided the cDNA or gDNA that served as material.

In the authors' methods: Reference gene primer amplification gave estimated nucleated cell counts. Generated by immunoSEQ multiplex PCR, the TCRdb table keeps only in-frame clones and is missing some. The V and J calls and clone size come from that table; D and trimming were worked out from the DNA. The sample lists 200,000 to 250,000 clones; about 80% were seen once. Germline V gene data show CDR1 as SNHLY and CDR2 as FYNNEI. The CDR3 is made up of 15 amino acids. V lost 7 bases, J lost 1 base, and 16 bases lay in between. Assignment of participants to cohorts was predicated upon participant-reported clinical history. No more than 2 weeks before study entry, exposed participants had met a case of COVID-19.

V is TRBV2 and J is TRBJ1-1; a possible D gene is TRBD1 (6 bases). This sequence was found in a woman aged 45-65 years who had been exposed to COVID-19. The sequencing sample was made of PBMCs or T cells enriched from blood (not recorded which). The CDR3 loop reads CASTARGGANTEAFF. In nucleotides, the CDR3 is TGTGCCAGCACGGCGCGGGGGGGGGCGAACACTGAAGCTTTCTTT. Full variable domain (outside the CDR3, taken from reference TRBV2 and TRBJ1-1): EPEVTQTPSHQVTQMGQEVILRCVPISNHLYFYWYRQILGQKVEFLVSFYNNEISEKSEIFDDQFSVERPDGSNFTLKIRSTKLEDSAMYFCASTARGGANTEAFFGQGTRLTVV.